Shown below are 23 T cell receptor beta chains from a single sample sequenced in a study of cytomegalovirus exposure and HLA in healthy donors. The PCR contained 60 Vbeta and 13 Jbeta primers. TCRdb keeps only in-frame clones here, not all; method: immunoSEQ multiplex PCR. The table for this sample gives around 190,000 clones. Material for sequencing was PBMCs. These receptors originate from a woman aged 25 to 39 in good health and CMV-seropositive.

The chain combines TRBV4-3 with TRBJ2-4; 7 bases are shared with TRBD2. This CDR3 has 13 amino acids. Germline CDR1 and CDR2: LGHNA and YSLEER. The V and J ends lost 0 bases and 14 bases, in that order; junction bases with no gene match: 7. This chain's CDR3 is CASSQDPTSREYF. DNA of the CDR3: TGCGCCAGCAGCCAAGATCCGACTAGCCGGGAGTACTTC.

The chain uses TRBV6-5 and TRBJ1-6, with TRBD1 matching over 7 bases. Germline-derived CDR1 and CDR2 are MNHEY and SVGAGI. CDR3 length: 14 residues. Germline trimming cut 6 bases from V and 10 bases from J; bases unmatched to any gene: 9. The CDR3 is CASSLTGESSPLHF. For the CDR3, the DNA is TGTGCCAGCAGCCTCACAGGGGAAAGCTCACCCCTCCACTTT.

This chain connects TRBV30 to TRBJ2-7; 7 bases are shared with TRBD2. The V segment lost 4 bases and the J segment 12 bases; nucleotides outside the gene matches: 9. CDR1 is GTSNPN, CDR2 SVGIG, per germline (reference sequence). The CDR3 is made up of 11 amino acids. The CDR3 DNA reads as TGTGCCTGGAATTGCGGCGGGGGAGGGTACTTC. It codes for CAWNCGGGGYF.

The J gene is TRBJ2-1, the V gene TRBV6-1; TRBD2 aligns across 9 bases. Germline values: CDR1 MNHNS, CDR2 SASEGT. The CDR3 contains 18 residues. J was trimmed by 6 bases and V by 2 bases; bases with no gene match: 14. The CDR3 coding sequence is TGTGCCAGCAGTGAACCGGCGGGAGGGCCCTCTCCGACCAATGAGCAGTTCTTC. Translation gives CASSEPAGGPSPTNEQFF.

For the CDR3, the DNA is TGTGCCAGCAGCGAGGGGACAGGGGACTACGAGCAGTACTTC. Protein: CASSEGTGDYEQYF. The J gene is TRBJ2-7, the V gene TRBV9, with 10 positions matching TRBD1. CDR1 is SGDLS and CDR2 is YYNGEE in the germline V gene. The CDR3 covers 14 residues. After removal of 3 bases from V and 3 bases from J, the junction contained 3 bases not matched to a gene.

The chain recombines TRBV29-1 with TRBJ2-1, with D perhaps TRBD1 (6 bases). CDR3 size: 15 residues. CDR1 is SQVTM and CDR2 is ANQGSEA in the germline V gene. V lost 6 bases and J 2 bases, leaving 17 bases between the germline ends. CDR3 loop: CSVIGTTRTYNEQFF. The CDR3 region has the DNA TGCAGCGTGATAGGGACAACCAGAACCTACAATGAGCAGTTCTTC.

The chain carries TRBV2 and TRBJ2-4; TRBD2 might be the D (6 bases). CDR3 length equals 14 residues. V was trimmed by 6 bases and J by 4 bases, leaving 13 bases between them. CDR1 is SNHLY and CDR2 is FYNNEI in the germline V gene. The CDR3 DNA reads as TGTGCCAGCAGCGACACTGGGGGGAAAAACATTCAGTACTTC. This translates into CASSDTGGKNIQYF.

The J gene is TRBJ1-5, the V gene TRBV18, with 8 bases aligning to TRBD1. V trimming: 2 bases; J trimming: 3 bases; junction bases outside the gene matches: 6. Germline assignment: CDR1 KGHSH and CDR2 LQKENI. The CDR3 has 16 residues. DNA for the CDR3: TGTGCCAGCTCACCAACCCCTCAGGGGGCCAATCAGCCCCAGCATTTT. Amino acid sequence: CASSPTPQGANQPQHF.

V is TRBV6-1 and J is TRBJ2-6, with 8 bases aligning to TRBD1. The CDR3 runs 15 residues. J lost 3 bases, V lost 3 bases, and 1 base had no gene match. Germline V gene sequence: CDR1 MNHNS, CDR2 SASEGT. The CDR3 nucleotides are TGTGCCAGCAGTGACGGGACAGGTGGGGCCAACGTCCTGACTTTC. It encodes CASSDGTGGANVLTF.

V and J are TRBV7-2 and TRBJ2-7; 10 bases fit TRBD2. This CDR3 region has 17 residues. The germline V gene has CDR1 SGHTA and CDR2 FQGNSA. V lost 5 bases and J lost 2; bases outside the gene matches: 12. The CDR3 here is CASSQNSGLAWTYEQYF. The CDR3 coding sequence is TGTGCCAGCAGCCAAAACTCGGGACTAGCGTGGACCTACGAGCAGTACTTC.

This CDR3 is CASSVPLAGEATQYF. The CDR3 coding sequence is TGTGCCAGCAGTGTCCCCCTAGCGGGGGAGGCGACCCAGTACTTC. J is TRBJ2-5 and V is TRBV2, with TRBD2 matching 10 bases. The junction had 9 bases not matched to a gene; V was cut back by 4 bases and J by 7 bases. The CDR3 sequence is 15 residues long. Germline CDR1 SNHLY, CDR2 FYNNEI. Full variable domain (remainder filled in from reference TRBV2 and TRBJ2-5): EPEVTQTPSHQVTQMGQEVILRCVPISNHLYFYWYRQILGQKVEFLVSFYNNEISEKSEIFDDQFSVERPDGSNFTLKIRSTKLEDSAMYFCASSVPLAGEATQYFGPGTRLLVL.

The chain has TRBV9 and TRBJ2-3, with TRBD1 identical over 10 bases. This CDR3 spans 15 amino acids. V gave up 4 bases and J gave up 3 bases; unmatched junction bases: 5. Germline V gene sequence: CDR1 SGDLS, CDR2 YYNGEE. The CDR3 here is CASSPQGQGTDTQYF. The CDR3 region has the DNA TGTGCCAGCAGCCCGCAGGGACAGGGGACAGATACGCAGTATTTT.

The V and J genes are TRBV9 and TRBJ2-1, with TRBD2 matching over 8 bases. CDR1 and CDR2 from the germline V gene are SGDLS and YYNGEE. Germline trimming cut 2 bases from V and 0 bases from J; bases unmatched to any gene: 7. This CDR3 has 17 residues. The CDR3 reads CASSVSIAGSSYNEQFF. The CDR3, as DNA: TGTGCCAGCAGCGTCTCCATAGCGGGGAGCTCCTACAATGAGCAGTTCTTC.

CDR3 nucleotides: TGTGCCAGCACCCCGTCTGTGGAGCTGTTTTTT. The encoded protein is CASTPSVELFF. V and J are TRBV2 and TRBJ2-2; no clear D gene. The V end lost 7 bases, the J end lost 10 bases, and 10 bases lay between the germline ends. Germline CDR1 and CDR2: SNHLY and FYNNEI. The length of the CDR3 is 11 residues.

The chain links TRBV7-9 to TRBJ2-5, with 11 bases that match TRBD2. In germline, CDR1 is SEHNR, CDR2 FQNEAQ (reference sequence). The trim removed 1 base at V and 1 base at J, leaving 2 bases unmatched. This CDR3 is 16 amino acids long. The CDR3 loop is CASSLGLAGGQETQYF. The CDR3 bases are TGTGCCAGCAGCTTAGGGCTAGCGGGGGGCCAAGAGACCCAGTACTTC.

The chain uses TRBV23-1 and TRBJ2-7; D is perhaps TRBD2 (5 bases). TRBV23-1 is assigned to the ORF class and has an uncertain function. This CDR3 comprises 18 residues. V dropped 3 bases and J dropped 0 bases, with 21 bases sitting between them. The CDR3 nucleotides are TGCGCCAGCAGTCAGATCATCAGAGGCGGAGGAAGCTCCTACGAGCAGTACTTC. This sequence encodes CASSQIIRGGGSSYEQYF.

The rearrangement uses TRBV19 and TRBJ1-5, with D possibly being TRBD1 (5 bases). Germline V gives CDR1 LNHDA, CDR2 SQIVND (reference sequence). The length of the CDR3 is 13 residues. V was clipped by 3 bases and J by 4 bases, with 7 bases between them. DNA for the CDR3: TGTGCCAGTAGTATCGCAGGGAATCAGCCCCAGCATTTT. Translating it yields CASSIAGNQPQHF.

The V gene is TRBV5-4, the J gene TRBJ2-1; D might be TRBD2 (6 bases). The germline V gene encodes CDR1 SGHNT and CDR2 YYREEE (reference sequence). This CDR3 spans 15 amino acids. V lost 4 bases and J lost 8, with 19 bases in between. The CDR3 region has the DNA TGTGCCAGCAGCCGTCGGGACTCAAAAGCGGATGAGCAGTTCTTC. Its protein product is CASSRRDSKADEQFF.

This chain connects TRBV28 to TRBJ1-1; TRBD1 agrees at 9 bases. Germline assignment: CDR1 MDHEN and CDR2 SYDVKM. V lost 5 bases to trimming and J lost 0 bases; unmatched junction nucleotides: 7. The CDR3 contains 16 residues. CDR3 sequence: CASSTGTGIMNTEAFF. CDR3 nucleotides: TGTGCCAGCAGTACCGGGACAGGGATCATGAACACTGAAGCTTTCTTT.

J is TRBJ1-1 and V is TRBV5-6; 7 bases agree with TRBD1. V lost 3 bases to trimming and J lost 4 bases; unmatched junction nucleotides: 6. Germline lookup yields CDR1 SGHDT and CDR2 YYEEEE. This CDR3 region has 14 residues. DNA for the CDR3: TGTGCCAGCAGCTCACCAGGGGGAGGCACTGAAGCTTTCTTT. It yields the protein CASSSPGGGTEAFF.

The chain recombines TRBV10-3 with TRBJ1-5; the D gene is possibly TRBD1 (6 bases). The V gene lost 2 bases and the J gene lost 2 bases, with 10 bases spanning the gap. Germline V gives CDR1 ENHRY, CDR2 SYGVKD. The CDR3 is made up of 15 amino acids. The CDR3 DNA sequence: TGTGCCATCAGTGAGGGGGGCCCTGGCAATCAGCCCCAGCATTTT. It codes for CAISEGGPGNQPQHF.

This chain joins TRBV13 and TRBJ1-4; 11 nucleotides line up with TRBD1. J lost 10 bases, V lost 8 bases, and 6 bases had no gene match. Germline V gives CDR1 PRHDT, CDR2 FYEKMQ (reference sequence). CDR3 length equals 13 residues. As DNA, the CDR3 is TGTGCCAGCGGACAGGGGGCGGGGGGAAAACTGTTTTTT. Its protein product is CASGQGAGGKLFF. The full variable domain, with the rest looked up from reference TRBV13 and TRBJ1-4, is AAGVIQSPRHLIKEKRETATLKCYPIPRHDTVYWYQQGPGQDPQFLISFYEKMQSDKGSIPDRFSAQQFSDYHSELNMSSLELGDSALYFCASGQGAGGKLFFGSGTQLSVL.

The V call is TRBV18, the J call TRBJ2-3; the D is unclear. V lost 5 bases to trimming and J lost 2 bases, with 8 bases between them. Germline assignment: CDR1 KGHSH and CDR2 LQKENI. The CDR3 sequence is 13 residues long. The CDR3 DNA is TGTGCCAGCTCAGAGTTAATCACAGATACGCAGTATTTT. It codes for CASSELITDTQYF.